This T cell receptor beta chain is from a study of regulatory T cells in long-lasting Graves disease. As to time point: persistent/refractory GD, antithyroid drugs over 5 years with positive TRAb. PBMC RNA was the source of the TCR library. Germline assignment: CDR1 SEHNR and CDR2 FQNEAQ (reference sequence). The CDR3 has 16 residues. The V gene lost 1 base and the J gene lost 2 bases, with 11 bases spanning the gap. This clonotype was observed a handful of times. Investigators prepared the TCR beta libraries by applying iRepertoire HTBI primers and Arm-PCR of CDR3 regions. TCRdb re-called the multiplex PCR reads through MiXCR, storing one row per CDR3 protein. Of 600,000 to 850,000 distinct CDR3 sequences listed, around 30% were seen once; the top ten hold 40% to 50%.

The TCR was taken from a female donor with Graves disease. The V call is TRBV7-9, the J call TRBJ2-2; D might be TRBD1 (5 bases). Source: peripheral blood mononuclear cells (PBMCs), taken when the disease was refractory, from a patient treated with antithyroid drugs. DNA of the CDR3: TGTGCCAGCAGCTTAGTTAGCAGGGCAAACACCGGGGAGCTGTTTTTT. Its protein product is CASSLVSRANTGELFF.